These T cell receptor beta chains were read from a single sample in a study of T-cell memory formation after mild COVID-19. TCRdb re-derived calls from the 5' RACE reads in MiXCR, one entry per CDR3 protein. The profile shows hundreds of thousands of distinct CDR3 sequences, about a sixth of them singletons. Source material: PBMCs or a T cell subset sorted from them (not recorded which). Receptors were obtained from a man aged 18 to 29 who had mild COVID-19 (a few samples of this study predate the infection). Cell type and time point are not known. CDR3s include the opening cysteine and the closing phenylalanine or tryptophan. A D gene is named only where the DNA matches it firmly. Some rows mark clone size as missing; the rest say once, few, many or name a class of expanded clone.

>NA|TRBJ2-4|NA|TRBV7-8
TGTGCCAGCAGCCAGGACTACGCCAAAAACATTCAGTACTTC
CASSQDYAKNIQYF
>NA|TRBJ2-1|TRBD2|TRBV12-3/TRBV12-4
TGTGCCAGCAGTTCCCCACTAGCGGGGGGCCGGGAGTTCTTC
CASSSPLAGGREFF
>NA|TRBJ2-7|TRBD2|TRBV4-2
TGTGCCAGCAGCCAAGATTTAGCGGGGGGGCAGTACTTC
CASSQDLAGGQYF
>many|TRBJ2-7|NA|TRBV7-6
TGTGCCAGCAGCTCATACAGGGACTACGAGCAGTACTTC
CASSSYRDYEQYF
>few|TRBJ1-2|NA|TRBV7-2
TGTGCCAGCAGCACGATTCAGGCGGGAAGTGGCTACACCTTC
CASSTIQAGSGYTF
>many|TRBJ1-1|TRBD1|TRBV6-2/TRBV6-3
TGTGCCAGCAGTTACTTGGCAGGGGGATATATGAACACTGAAGCTTTCTTT
CASSYLAGGYMNTEAFF
>NA|TRBJ1-1|NA|TRBV4-3
TGCGCCAGCAATGCAGGGCGTGAGGACACTGAAGCTTTCTTT
CASNAGREDTEAFF
>few|TRBJ1-4|TRBD1|TRBV5-5
TGTGCCAGCAGCCTCGGGACAGGGGGCGGTGATGAAAAACTGTTTTTT
CASSLGTGGGDEKLFF
>NA|TRBJ2-1|NA|TRBV4-1
TGCGCCAGCAGCCAAGGTCCAGGGGAGGGGGAGCAGTTCTTC
CASSQGPGEGEQFF
>many|TRBJ1-1|TRBD1|TRBV4-3
TGCGCCAGCAGCCAGGGGACAGTTTACACTGAAGCTTTCTTT
CASSQGTVYTEAFF
>few|TRBJ1-1|NA|TRBV7-9
TGTGCCAGCAGCTTACGGGGGGCGGACACTGAAGCTTTCTTT
CASSLRGADTEAFF
>NA|TRBJ2-7|TRBD1|TRBV6-4
TGTGCCAACACTACGGGGACAGGGGAATTCTACGAGCAGTACTTC
CANTTGTGEFYEQYF
>few|TRBJ1-2|NA|TRBV5-1
TGCGCCAGCAGCTTGGAGCGGGGTGAAAGTGGCTACACCTTC
CASSLERGESGYTF
>NA|TRBJ2-5|NA|TRBV7-2
TGTGCCAGCAGCTTAGCTTCAGCGGCCCCACCACAAGAGACCCAGTACTTC
CASSLASAAPPQETQYF
>NA|TRBJ2-1|NA|TRBV20-1
TGCAGTGCAAGCCTAACAGGGTCCCCCGACAATGAGCAGTTCTTC
CSASLTGSPDNEQFF
>many|TRBJ2-1|NA|TRBV12-3/TRBV12-4
TGTGCCAGCAGTTTCCTGGCCCTAAACAATGAGCAGTTCTTC
CASSFLALNNEQFF
>NA|TRBJ2-2|TRBD2|TRBV3-1
TGTGCCAGCAGCGACACTAGCGGGACGAACACCGGGGAGCTGTTTTTT
CASSDTSGTNTGELFF
>many|TRBJ1-2|TRBD1|TRBV5-1
TGCGCCAGCAGCACAGGGGACCGGGATGGCTACACCTTC
CASSTGDRDGYTF
>NA|TRBJ2-7|NA|TRBV6-2/TRBV6-3
TGTGCCAGCAGTCGACAGGAGATCTCCTACGAGCAGTACTTC
CASSRQEISYEQYF
>NA|TRBJ2-2|NA|TRBV7-2
TGTGCCAGCAGCCCCCGGACTATCAGGGAGCTGTTTTTT
CASSPRTIRELFF
>NA|TRBJ1-4|TRBD1|TRBV27
TGTGCCAGCAGTTTATGGACAGGGGGCGAGGAAAAACTGTTTTTT
CASSLWTGGEEKLFF
>NA|TRBJ1-5|NA|TRBV24-1
TGTGCCACCAGGGGTGTAGACAGGTCCCTGTATAGCAATCAGCCCCAGCATTTT
CATRGVDRSLYSNQPQHF
>many|TRBJ2-5|TRBD2|TRBV12-5
TGTGCTAGTGGCCGAGGACTAGCGGGACAGACCCAGTACTTC
CASGRGLAGQTQYF
>few|TRBJ2-5|NA|TRBV19
TGTGCCAGTAGTAGGTCGGTCCAAGAGACCCAGTACTTC
CASSRSVQETQYF
>NA|TRBJ1-5|NA|TRBV4-1
TGCGCCAGCAGCCAAGGGAGGGGAACCGGTCAGCCCCAGCATTTT
CASSQGRGTGQPQHF
>once|TRBJ1-1|TRBD1|TRBV20-1
TGCAGTGCTAGACCCTGGACAGGGGAGAACACTGAAGCTTTCTTT
CSARPWTGENTEAFF
>NA|TRBJ1-6|NA|TRBV7-2
TGTGCCAGCAGCTCCGGTAATTCGGGTAATTCACCCCTCCACTTT
CASSSGNSGNSPLHF
>NA|TRBJ2-2|NA|TRBV4-2
TGTGCCAGCAGCTCCGGTGGTGGGGCGGACACCGGGGAGCTGTTTTTT
CASSSGGGADTGELFF
>NA|TRBJ1-6|NA|TRBV27
TGTGCCAGCAGTGCCTCTACAGCCTCTTATTCACCCCTCCACTTT
CASSASTASYSPLHF
>NA|TRBJ1-1|NA|TRBV7-9
TGTGCCAGCAGCCAACGAGCGGGACAAGAAGCTTTCTTT
CASSQRAGQEAFF
>NA|TRBJ2-3|NA|TRBV7-3
TGTGCCAGCAGCTTGGGCCCGGAGGGAGATACGCAGTATTTT
CASSLGPEGDTQYF
>NA|TRBJ1-2|NA|TRBV7-2
TGTGCCAGCAGCTTAGATTCCCGGTCGGGGAATAAAGGCTACACCTTC
CASSLDSRSGNKGYTF
>NA|TRBJ1-1|NA|TRBV4-3
TGCGCCAGCAGCCAAGATGCGAGGGTGAACACTGAAGCTTTCTTT
CASSQDARVNTEAFF
>few|TRBJ2-3|TRBD2|TRBV7-2
TGTGCCAGCAGCTTAATGGGGGGGGCAGATACGCAGTATTTT
CASSLMGGADTQYF
>many|TRBJ2-3|NA|TRBV6-6
TGTGCCAGCAGTTACTGGGGCGAGCGGGATACGCAGTATTTT
CASSYWGERDTQYF
>few|TRBJ2-1|NA|TRBV4-3
TGCGCCAGCAGCCAAGAGGGCCCTGGGGTTGAGCAGTTCTTC
CASSQEGPGVEQFF
>NA|TRBJ1-1|NA|TRBV12-3/TRBV12-4
TGTGCCAGCAGTTTAAATTTGGGAAAAGGTGAAGCTTTCTTT
CASSLNLGKGEAFF
>NA|TRBJ2-5|NA|TRBV11-2
TGTGCCAGCAGCTTAGAGCGGTCAGAGACCCAGTACTTC
CASSLERSETQYF
>many|TRBJ2-1|NA|TRBV5-1
TGCGCCAGCAGCTTGATCGGTCCCGATGAGCAGTTCTTC
CASSLIGPDEQFF
>many|TRBJ1-6|NA|TRBV7-2
TGTGCCAGCAGCTCCGGGACGGATAATTCACCCCTCCACTTT
CASSSGTDNSPLHF
>few|TRBJ2-7|TRBD2|TRBV4-3
TGCGCCAGCAGCCGAGAGCGGGGGATTAGTAGAGAGCAGTACTTC
CASSRERGISREQYF
>NA|TRBJ1-1|NA|TRBV5-1
TGCGCCAGCAGCCCGGGACATTCTCGGCACACTGAAGCTTTCTTT
CASSPGHSRHTEAFF
>few|TRBJ2-5|TRBD2|TRBV7-6
TGTGCCAGCGGTCCAGCGGGAAAGCAAGAGACCCAGTACTTC
CASGPAGKQETQYF
>NA|TRBJ2-1|NA|TRBV10-3
TGTGCCATCAGTGAGGTACGGGGAATCGGTGAGCAGTTCTTC
CAISEVRGIGEQFF
>many|TRBJ1-1|NA|TRBV28
TGTGCCAGCACCTTCCGTAGGATGAACACTGAAGCTTTCTTT
CASTFRRMNTEAFF
>NA|TRBJ1-2|NA|TRBV4-2
TGTGCCAGCAGCCCTTCGACCCTCACCAGCTATGGCTACACCTTC
CASSPSTLTSYGYTF
>many|TRBJ2-1|TRBD2|TRBV12-3/TRBV12-4
TGTGCCAGCAGTTTAGCACTAGCGGGGGGGCATGAGCAGTTCTTC
CASSLALAGGHEQFF
>few|TRBJ2-7|NA|TRBV11-2
TGTGCCAGCAGCTTAGATCCTGGGCCCCATTACGAGCAGTACTTC
CASSLDPGPHYEQYF
>NA|TRBJ2-7|NA|TRBV20-1
TGCAGTGCTAGTAGGGCCAGGGTGGGGTACGAGCAGTACTTC
CSASRARVGYEQYF
>few|TRBJ2-6|NA|TRBV18
TGTGCCAGCTCACCAATTAATTCTGGGGCCAACGTCCTGACTTTC
CASSPINSGANVLTF
>many|TRBJ2-1|NA|TRBV7-9
TGTGCCAGCAGCTTAAGGGGGGTTGGGATCGACAATGAGCAGTTCTTC
CASSLRGVGIDNEQFF
>NA|TRBJ1-2|NA|TRBV6-5
TGTGCCAGCAGTTACAATGGTCGGGACTATGGCTACACCTTC
CASSYNGRDYGYTF
>few|TRBJ2-3|NA|TRBV2
TGTGCCAGCAGCGATCGTGACAGGGATACGCAGTATTTT
CASSDRDRDTQYF
>NA|TRBJ2-1|NA|TRBV19
TGTGCCAGTCAAACCAGGGGCGCAGGGCGAAGGAACACCCTCCTTAATGAGCAGTTCTTC
CASQTRGAGRRNTLLNEQFF
>NA|TRBJ1-2|NA|TRBV9
TGTGCCAGCAGCGTAGGTGTCTATGGCTACACCTTC
CASSVGVYGYTF
>NA|TRBJ1-1|NA|TRBV27
TGTGCCAGCAGTGGCCTTGTAGGGACTGAAGCTTTCTTT
CASSGLVGTEAFF
>NA|TRBJ2-3|NA|TRBV20-1
TGCAGTGCGGTGCCCGGTATCACAGATACGCAGTATTTT
CSAVPGITDTQYF
>NA|TRBJ2-2|NA|TRBV9
TGTGCCAGCAGCGTAGTTGGGGCAGCGAACACCGGGGAGCTGTTTTTT
CASSVVGAANTGELFF
>few|TRBJ2-1|TRBD2|TRBV12-3/TRBV12-4
TGTGCCAGCAGCCATGGGAGGGTCAATGAGCAGTTCTTC
CASSHGRVNEQFF